Listed below are T cell receptor beta chains from one sample, sequenced in a study of Tregs in tolerant kidney transplant recipients. Sequencing was performed with immunoSEQ multiplex PCR; in TCRdb, only in-frame clones are kept and a portion is missing. Of tens of thousands of clones listed, around 90% are singletons. The material was CD8+ T cells from blood (PBMCs), obtained 24 months after the transplant. The receptors stem from a human patient who received a combined kidney and bone marrow transplant. The T cells may come from the graft donor. CDR3s include the opening cysteine and the closing phenylalanine or tryptophan. D genes are given only for firm matches. For some rows the clone size is stated as once, few or many, or as a class when expanded; others skip it.

clone size: few; D gene: -; J gene: TRBJ2-7; V gene: TRBV2; CDR3 DNA: TGTGCCAGCAGCCGCTACTCTGGTTTCGAGCAGTACTTC; CDR3 protein: CASSRYSGFEQYF
clone size: -; D gene: TRBD1; J gene: TRBJ1-3; V gene: TRBV7-6; CDR3 DNA: TGTGCCAGCAGCGACCACAGGGGGTCAGCTGGAAACACCATATATTTT; CDR3 protein: CASSDHRGSAGNTIYF
clone size: -; D gene: -; J gene: TRBJ1-1; V gene: TRBV28; CDR3 DNA: TGTGCCAGCAGTTGGGGACCGGGACAGAACACTGAAGCTTTCTTT; CDR3 protein: CASSWGPGQNTEAFF
clone size: -; D gene: -; J gene: TRBJ1-1; V gene: TRBV28; CDR3 DNA: TGTGCCAGCAGTTTTAGTGGGGGCTCCACTGAAGCTTTCTTT; CDR3 protein: CASSFSGGSTEAFF
clone size: once; D gene: -; J gene: TRBJ2-3; V gene: TRBV27; CDR3 DNA: TGTGCCACGCGCAGGCAGGTAGATACGCAGTATTTT; CDR3 protein: CATRRQVDTQYF
clone size: -; D gene: TRBD1; J gene: TRBJ2-7; V gene: TRBV28; CDR3 DNA: TGTGCCAGCAGTTTGTACGGGACAGTCCTCTCCTACGAGCAGTACTTC; CDR3 protein: CASSLYGTVLSYEQYF
clone size: -; D gene: -; J gene: TRBJ2-2; V gene: TRBV27; CDR3 DNA: TGTGCCAGCGCACTAGGTTACACCGGGGAGCTGTTTTTT; CDR3 protein: CASALGYTGELFF
clone size: -; D gene: -; J gene: TRBJ2-1; V gene: TRBV6-4; CDR3 DNA: TGTGCCAGCAGTGAAACTAGCAACAATGAGCAGTTCTTC; CDR3 protein: CASSETSNNEQFF
clone size: -; D gene: -; J gene: TRBJ1-5; V gene: TRBV2; CDR3 DNA: TGTGCCAGCAGAATATGGTCAGGCGAGCAGCCCCAGCATTTT; CDR3 protein: CASRIWSGEQPQHF
clone size: -; D gene: TRBD2; J gene: TRBJ2-7; V gene: TRBV7-6; CDR3 DNA: TGTGCCAGCAGCCCCCCCGGGGGGGCCCGCGAGCAGTACTTC; CDR3 protein: CASSPPGGAREQYF
clone size: -; D gene: -; J gene: TRBJ2-4; V gene: TRBV7-2; CDR3 DNA: TGTGCCAGCAGCTTAGGACTAGCCAAAAACATTCAGTACTTC; CDR3 protein: CASSLGLAKNIQYF
clone size: -; D gene: -; J gene: TRBJ2-3; V gene: TRBV5-6; CDR3 DNA: TGTGCCAGCAGCTTGGGACAGGCCCGGGATACGCAGTATTTT; CDR3 protein: CASSLGQARDTQYF
clone size: -; D gene: TRBD1; J gene: TRBJ2-7; V gene: TRBV11-2; CDR3 DNA: TGTGCCAGCAGCTTAGGGACAGGGTCCTACGAGCAGTACTTC; CDR3 protein: CASSLGTGSYEQYF
clone size: -; D gene: -; J gene: TRBJ1-2; V gene: TRBV5-6; CDR3 DNA: TGTGCCAGCAGCTTCGGGATCTATGGCTACACCTTC; CDR3 protein: CASSFGIYGYTF
clone size: -; D gene: -; J gene: TRBJ2-7; V gene: TRBV30; CDR3 DNA: TGTGCCTGGAGTGTTTTAGATTACGAGCAGTACTTC; CDR3 protein: CAWSVLDYEQYF
clone size: -; D gene: -; J gene: TRBJ2-6; V gene: TRBV19; CDR3 DNA: TGTGCCAGTAGTATAGATCGGGAGGGGGCCAACGTCCTGACTTTC; CDR3 protein: CASSIDREGANVLTF
clone size: -; D gene: TRBD2; J gene: TRBJ2-7; V gene: TRBV2; CDR3 DNA: TGTGCCAGCCCGCGGGAGCGCTCCTACGAGCAGTACTTC; CDR3 protein: CASPRERSYEQYF
clone size: -; D gene: TRBD2; J gene: TRBJ2-1; V gene: TRBV27; CDR3 DNA: TGTGCCAGCAGTCCGGGGGGGACCTACAATGAGCAGTTCTTC; CDR3 protein: CASSPGGTYNEQFF
clone size: -; D gene: -; J gene: TRBJ1-2; V gene: TRBV6-5; CDR3 DNA: TGTGCCAGCAGTTACGGTAGTTCCAACTATGGCTACACCTTC; CDR3 protein: CASSYGSSNYGYTF
clone size: -; D gene: -; J gene: TRBJ1-1; V gene: TRBV19; CDR3 DNA: TGTGCCAGTAGGTTTTATACAAGGGGGAACACTGAAGCTTTCTTT; CDR3 protein: CASRFYTRGNTEAFF
clone size: -; D gene: -; J gene: TRBJ1-1; V gene: TRBV7-8; CDR3 DNA: TGTGCCAGCAGCCAACAGGGAAATGAAGCTTTCTTT; CDR3 protein: CASSQQGNEAFF
clone size: -; D gene: -; J gene: TRBJ2-7; V gene: TRBV30; CDR3 DNA: TGTGCCTGCTCAGGTGGCAGGGGGGTTGGCGAGCAGTACTTC; CDR3 protein: CACSGGRGVGEQYF
clone size: -; D gene: TRBD2; J gene: TRBJ2-1; V gene: TRBV4-1; CDR3 DNA: TGCGCCAGCAGAGCTAGCGGGAGTGATGAGCAGTTCTTC; CDR3 protein: CASRASGSDEQFF
clone size: -; D gene: TRBD1; J gene: TRBJ2-7; V gene: TRBV7-2; CDR3 DNA: TGTGCCAGCAGCCATCCTCGGACAGGGTGGCTCTACGAGCAGTACTTC; CDR3 protein: CASSHPRTGWLYEQYF
clone size: few; D gene: -; J gene: TRBJ2-7; V gene: TRBV7-2; CDR3 DNA: TGTGCCAGCAGCCACTCCTACGAGCAGTACTTC; CDR3 protein: CASSHSYEQYF
clone size: -; D gene: TRBD2; J gene: TRBJ2-7; V gene: TRBV6-5; CDR3 DNA: TGTGCCAGCAGTTACAGAGCGGGGGGTTCATCGTCCGAGCAGTACTTC; CDR3 protein: CASSYRAGGSSSEQYF
clone size: -; D gene: TRBD1; J gene: TRBJ2-1; V gene: TRBV18; CDR3 DNA: TGTGCCAGCTCACTCCGGGACAGGGGACTTTTCTCCTACAATGAGCAGTTCTTC; CDR3 protein: CASSLRDRGLFSYNEQFF
clone size: -; D gene: -; J gene: TRBJ2-7; V gene: TRBV9; CDR3 DNA: TGTGCCAGCAGCAAGCAAGAAACGTCCTACGAGCAGTACTTC; CDR3 protein: CASSKQETSYEQYF
clone size: -; D gene: -; J gene: TRBJ2-7; V gene: TRBV7-8; CDR3 DNA: TGTGCCAGCAGCTTAGCCTCAAGTGCGTTCTACGAGCAGTACTTC; CDR3 protein: CASSLASSAFYEQYF
clone size: -; D gene: TRBD2; J gene: TRBJ2-5; V gene: TRBV9; CDR3 DNA: TGTGCCAGCAGCGGCCTAGCGGGAGGGCCGGTAGAGACCCAGTACTTC; CDR3 protein: CASSGLAGGPVETQYF
clone size: -; D gene: TRBD1; J gene: TRBJ2-7; V gene: TRBV19; CDR3 DNA: TGTGCCAGTAGTCTCTCTCTCACAGGGGGCTACGAGCAGTACTTC; CDR3 protein: CASSLSLTGGYEQYF
clone size: -; D gene: TRBD2; J gene: TRBJ2-5; V gene: TRBV28; CDR3 DNA: TGTGCCAGCAGTAAGCGGGGGGGAGAGACCCAGTACTTC; CDR3 protein: CASSKRGGETQYF
clone size: -; D gene: -; J gene: TRBJ2-5; V gene: TRBV7-9; CDR3 DNA: TGTGCCAGCAGCTTTCAAGAGGCCCAGTACTTC; CDR3 protein: CASSFQEAQYF
clone size: -; D gene: TRBD2; J gene: TRBJ2-5; V gene: TRBV2; CDR3 DNA: TGTGCCAGCAGTGAACCGACTAGCGGGGAAGAGACCCAGTACTTC; CDR3 protein: CASSEPTSGEETQYF
clone size: once; D gene: TRBD2; J gene: TRBJ2-3; V gene: TRBV4-3; CDR3 DNA: TGCGCCAGCAGCCAAGATTTAGGCGGGGGGGCGCCAGATACGCAGTATTTT; CDR3 protein: CASSQDLGGGAPDTQYF
clone size: -; D gene: -; J gene: TRBJ2-1; V gene: TRBV27; CDR3 DNA: TGTGCCAGCACTTTAGGGCCCCCGGGACTCTACAATGAGCAGTTCTTC; CDR3 protein: CASTLGPPGLYNEQFF
clone size: -; D gene: TRBD1; J gene: TRBJ1-2; V gene: TRBV19; CDR3 DNA: TGTGCCAGTAGTATAGGTGCCGGGACAGATTATGGCTACACCTTC; CDR3 protein: CASSIGAGTDYGYTF
clone size: -; D gene: -; J gene: TRBJ1-2; V gene: TRBV9; CDR3 DNA: TGTGCCAGCAGCGCCGCCTTGGGGGGTGGCTACACCTTC; CDR3 protein: CASSAALGGGYTF
clone size: -; D gene: TRBD1; J gene: TRBJ1-2; V gene: TRBV2; CDR3 DNA: TGTGCCAGCAGAGGGGACAGAACAAATCTTGTAGAGTATGGCTACACCTTC; CDR3 protein: CASRGDRTNLVEYGYTF
clone size: once; D gene: TRBD1; J gene: TRBJ2-3; V gene: TRBV5-6; CDR3 DNA: TGTGCCAGCAGCTTCGGACAGGTCACAGATACGCAGTATTTT; CDR3 protein: CASSFGQVTDTQYF
clone size: -; D gene: -; J gene: TRBJ2-3; V gene: TRBV4-3; CDR3 DNA: TGCGCCAGCAGCCAAGAAATTTCTCCGGGGGAAACAGATACGCAGTATTTT; CDR3 protein: CASSQEISPGETDTQYF
clone size: -; D gene: -; J gene: TRBJ2-7; V gene: TRBV5-4; CDR3 DNA: TGTGCCAGCAGCATGGGGACTTCCTACGAGCAGTACTTC; CDR3 protein: CASSMGTSYEQYF
clone size: -; D gene: -; J gene: TRBJ2-3; V gene: TRBV2; CDR3 DNA: TGTGCCAGCAGTGTGGCTAGGCAAAAAACACGCACAGATACGCAGTATTTT; CDR3 protein: CASSVARQKTRTDTQYF
clone size: once; D gene: TRBD1; J gene: TRBJ2-3; V gene: TRBV6-6; CDR3 DNA: TGTGCCAGCAGTTTATACAGGGGGCGTTCGGATACGCAGTATTTT; CDR3 protein: CASSLYRGRSDTQYF
clone size: -; D gene: TRBD1; J gene: TRBJ2-2; V gene: TRBV7-6; CDR3 DNA: TGTGCCAGCAGCACAGGACAGGGTCAGCTGTTTTTT; CDR3 protein: CASSTGQGQLFF
clone size: -; D gene: -; J gene: TRBJ2-2; V gene: TRBV5-4; CDR3 DNA: TGTGCCAGCAGCTTGGGCTGGGCAGGGGCCACCGGGGAGCTGTTTTTT; CDR3 protein: CASSLGWAGATGELFF
clone size: -; D gene: TRBD2; J gene: TRBJ2-1; V gene: TRBV7-9; CDR3 DNA: TGTGCCAGCAGCTTAGGCGGGAGGGCCAGTGAGCAGTTCTTC; CDR3 protein: CASSLGGRASEQFF
clone size: -; D gene: -; J gene: TRBJ2-3; V gene: TRBV2; CDR3 DNA: TGTGCCAGCACCACGACAGCAACTAGCACAGATACGCAGTATTTT; CDR3 protein: CASTTTATSTDTQYF
clone size: -; D gene: TRBD2; J gene: TRBJ2-1; V gene: TRBV27; CDR3 DNA: TGTGCCAGCAGTTTAACGTTACTAGCGGGAGTTCTCAATGAGCAGTTCTTC; CDR3 protein: CASSLTLLAGVLNEQFF
clone size: -; D gene: TRBD1; J gene: TRBJ1-5; V gene: TRBV5-5; CDR3 DNA: TGTGCCAGCAGTAGGGGACAGGTCAGCAATCAGCCCCAGCATTTT; CDR3 protein: CASSRGQVSNQPQHF
clone size: -; D gene: TRBD2; J gene: TRBJ2-1; V gene: TRBV11-3; CDR3 DNA: TGTGCCAGCAGGGCCCGGGAGGCGTCCTACAATGAGCAGTTCTTC; CDR3 protein: CASRAREASYNEQFF
clone size: few; D gene: -; J gene: TRBJ1-6; V gene: TRBV6-1; CDR3 DNA: TGTGCCCTCGGCGAGGACTATAATTCACCCCTCCACTTT; CDR3 protein: CALGEDYNSPLHF
clone size: -; D gene: -; J gene: TRBJ1-1; V gene: TRBV28; CDR3 DNA: TGTGCTCTTTCGGGACTGGGGCAAGGGAGTACTGAAGCTTTCTTT; CDR3 protein: CALSGLGQGSTEAFF